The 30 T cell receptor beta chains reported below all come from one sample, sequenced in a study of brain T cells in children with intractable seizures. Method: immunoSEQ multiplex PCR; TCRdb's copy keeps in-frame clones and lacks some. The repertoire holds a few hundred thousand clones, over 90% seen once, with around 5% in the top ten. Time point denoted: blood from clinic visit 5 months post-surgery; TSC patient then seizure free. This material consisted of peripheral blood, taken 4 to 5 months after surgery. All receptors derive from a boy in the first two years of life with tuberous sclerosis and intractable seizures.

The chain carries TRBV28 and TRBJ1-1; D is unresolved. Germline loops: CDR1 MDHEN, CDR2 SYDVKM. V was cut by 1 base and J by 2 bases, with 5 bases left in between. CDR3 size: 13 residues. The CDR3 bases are TGTGCCAGCAGTTTATCCGAAAACACTGAAGCTTTCTTT. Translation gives CASSLSENTEAFF.

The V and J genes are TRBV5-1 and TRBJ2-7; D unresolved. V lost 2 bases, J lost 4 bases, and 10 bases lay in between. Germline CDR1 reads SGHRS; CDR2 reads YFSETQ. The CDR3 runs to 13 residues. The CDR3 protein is CASSFEPAYEQYF. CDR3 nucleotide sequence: TGCGCCAGCAGCTTCGAGCCCGCTTACGAGCAGTACTTC.

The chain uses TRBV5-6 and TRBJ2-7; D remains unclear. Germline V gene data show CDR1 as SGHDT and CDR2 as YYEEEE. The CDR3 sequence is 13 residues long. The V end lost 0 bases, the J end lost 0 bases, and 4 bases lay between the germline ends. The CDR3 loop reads CASSLDNSYEQYF. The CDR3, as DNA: TGTGCCAGCAGCTTGGACAACTCCTACGAGCAGTACTTC.

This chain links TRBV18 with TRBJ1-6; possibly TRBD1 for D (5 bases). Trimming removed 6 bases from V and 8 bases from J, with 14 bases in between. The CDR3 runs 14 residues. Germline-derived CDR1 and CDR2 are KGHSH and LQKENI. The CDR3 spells CASSLQVADSPLHF. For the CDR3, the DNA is TGTGCCAGCTCTCTACAGGTTGCGGATTCACCCCTCCACTTT.

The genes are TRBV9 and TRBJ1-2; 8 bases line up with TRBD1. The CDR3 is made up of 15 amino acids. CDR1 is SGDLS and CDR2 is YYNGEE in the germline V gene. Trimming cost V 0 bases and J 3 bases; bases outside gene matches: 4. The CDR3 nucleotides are TGTGCCAGCAGCGTAGCCCAGGGGGCGGACTATGGCTACACCTTC. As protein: CASSVAQGADYGYTF.

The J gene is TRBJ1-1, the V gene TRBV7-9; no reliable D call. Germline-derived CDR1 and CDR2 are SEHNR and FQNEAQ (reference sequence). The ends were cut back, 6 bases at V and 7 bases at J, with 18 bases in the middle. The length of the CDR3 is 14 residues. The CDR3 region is CASSSSLGFDEAFF. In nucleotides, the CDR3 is TGTGCCAGCAGTTCCTCTCTGGGATTCGATGAAGCTTTCTTT.

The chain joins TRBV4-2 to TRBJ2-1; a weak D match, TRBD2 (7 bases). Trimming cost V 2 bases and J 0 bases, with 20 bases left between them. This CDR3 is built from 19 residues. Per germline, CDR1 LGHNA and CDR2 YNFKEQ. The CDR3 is CASSQPRRGALSSYNEQFF. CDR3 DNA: TGTGCCAGCAGCCAACCGCGCCGGGGGGCGCTAAGCTCCTACAATGAGCAGTTCTTC.

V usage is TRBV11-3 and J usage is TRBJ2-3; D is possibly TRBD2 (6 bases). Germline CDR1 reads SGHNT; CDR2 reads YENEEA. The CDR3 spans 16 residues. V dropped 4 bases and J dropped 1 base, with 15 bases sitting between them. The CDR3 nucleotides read TGTGCCAGCAGCTCCAACAGGCAGCGGGGCACAGATACGCAGTATTTT. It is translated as CASSSNRQRGTDTQYF.

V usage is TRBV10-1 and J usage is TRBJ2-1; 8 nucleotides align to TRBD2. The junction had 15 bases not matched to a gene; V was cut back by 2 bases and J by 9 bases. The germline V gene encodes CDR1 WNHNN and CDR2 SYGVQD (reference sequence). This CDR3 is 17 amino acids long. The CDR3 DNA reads TGCGCCAGCAGTGAGAACCCCGCGGGAGGTAGTTTGAGTGAGCAGTTCTTC. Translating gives CASSENPAGGSLSEQFF.

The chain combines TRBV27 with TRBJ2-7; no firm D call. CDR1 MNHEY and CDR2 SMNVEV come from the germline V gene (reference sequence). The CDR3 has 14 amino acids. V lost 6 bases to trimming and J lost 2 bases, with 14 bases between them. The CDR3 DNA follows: TGTGCCAGCAGAAGGGTGGACGGGCCCTACGAGCAGTACTTC. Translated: CASRRVDGPYEQYF.

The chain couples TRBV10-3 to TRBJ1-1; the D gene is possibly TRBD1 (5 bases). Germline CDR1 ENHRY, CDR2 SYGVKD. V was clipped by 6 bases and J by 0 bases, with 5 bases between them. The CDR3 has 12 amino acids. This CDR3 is CAIRTVNTEAFF. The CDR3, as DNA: TGTGCCATCAGGACAGTGAACACTGAAGCTTTCTTT.

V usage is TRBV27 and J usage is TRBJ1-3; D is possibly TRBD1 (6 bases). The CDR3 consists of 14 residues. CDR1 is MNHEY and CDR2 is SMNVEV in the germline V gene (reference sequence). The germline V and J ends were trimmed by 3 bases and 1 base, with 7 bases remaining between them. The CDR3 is CASSLGASGNTIYF. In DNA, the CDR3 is TGTGCCAGCAGTTTGGGGGCTTCTGGAAACACCATATATTTT.

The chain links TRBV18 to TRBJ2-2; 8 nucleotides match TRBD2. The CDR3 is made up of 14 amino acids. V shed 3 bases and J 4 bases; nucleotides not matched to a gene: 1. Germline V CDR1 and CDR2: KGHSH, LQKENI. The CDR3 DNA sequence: TGTGCCAGCTCACCCAGCGGGGGCACCGGGGAGCTGTTTTTT. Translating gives CASSPSGGTGELFF.

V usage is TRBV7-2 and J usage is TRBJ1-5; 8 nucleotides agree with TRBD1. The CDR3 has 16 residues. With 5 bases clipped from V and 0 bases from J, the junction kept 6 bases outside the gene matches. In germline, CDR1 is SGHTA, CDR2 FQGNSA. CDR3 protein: CASSPRTGNSNQPQHF. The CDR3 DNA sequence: TGTGCCAGCAGCCCCAGGACAGGGAATAGCAATCAGCCCCAGCATTTT.

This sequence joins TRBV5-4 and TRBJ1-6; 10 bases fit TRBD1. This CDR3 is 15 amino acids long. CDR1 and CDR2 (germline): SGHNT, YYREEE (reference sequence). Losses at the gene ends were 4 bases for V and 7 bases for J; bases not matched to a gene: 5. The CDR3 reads CASSVGTGANSPLHF. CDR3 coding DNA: TGTGCCAGCAGCGTAGGGACAGGGGCGAATTCACCCCTCCACTTT.

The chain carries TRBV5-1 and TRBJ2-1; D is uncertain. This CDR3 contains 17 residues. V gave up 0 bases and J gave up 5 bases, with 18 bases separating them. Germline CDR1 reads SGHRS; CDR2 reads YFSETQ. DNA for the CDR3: TGCGCCAGCAGCTTGGGGTTGGCACTAATGCCCGACAATGAGCAGTTCTTC. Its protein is CASSLGLALMPDNEQFF. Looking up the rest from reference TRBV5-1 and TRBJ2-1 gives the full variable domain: KAGVTQTPRYLIKTRGQQVTLSCSPISGHRSVSWYQQTPGQGLQFLFEYFSETQRNKGNFPGRFSGRQFSNSRSEMNVSTLELGDSALYLCASSLGLALMPDNEQFFGPGTRLTVL.

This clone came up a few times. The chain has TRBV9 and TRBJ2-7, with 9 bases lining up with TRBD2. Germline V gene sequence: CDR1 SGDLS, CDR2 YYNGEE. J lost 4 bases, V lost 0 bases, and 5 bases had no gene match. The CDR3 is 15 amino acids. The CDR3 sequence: CASSVGGGREYEQYF. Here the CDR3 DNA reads TGTGCCAGCAGCGTAGGGGGCGGGAGGGAGTACGAGCAGTACTTC. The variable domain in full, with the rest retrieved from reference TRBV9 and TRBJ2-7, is DSGVTQTPKHLITATGQRVTLRCSPRSGDLSVYWYQQSLDQGLQFLIQYYNGEERAKGNILERFSAQQFPDLHSELNLSSLELGDSALYFCASSVGGGREYEQYFGPGTRLTVT.

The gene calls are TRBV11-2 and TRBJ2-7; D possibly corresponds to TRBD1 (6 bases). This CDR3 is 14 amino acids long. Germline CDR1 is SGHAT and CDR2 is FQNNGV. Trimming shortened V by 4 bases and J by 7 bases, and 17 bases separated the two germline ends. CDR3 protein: CASSSLQGRGEQYF. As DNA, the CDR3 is TGTGCCAGCAGCTCACTACAGGGAAGGGGGGAGCAGTACTTC.

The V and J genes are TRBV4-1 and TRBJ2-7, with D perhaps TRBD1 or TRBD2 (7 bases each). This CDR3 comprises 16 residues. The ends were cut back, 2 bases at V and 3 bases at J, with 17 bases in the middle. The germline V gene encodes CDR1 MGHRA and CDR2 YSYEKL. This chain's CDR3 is CASSQNPTGEGYEQYF. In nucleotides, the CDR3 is TGCGCCAGCAGCCAAAATCCTACAGGGGAGGGCTACGAGCAGTACTTC.

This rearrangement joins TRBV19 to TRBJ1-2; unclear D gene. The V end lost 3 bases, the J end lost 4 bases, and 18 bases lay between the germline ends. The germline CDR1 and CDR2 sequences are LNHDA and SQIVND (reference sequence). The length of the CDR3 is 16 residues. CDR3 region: CASSIDQEGLGYGYTF. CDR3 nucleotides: TGTGCCAGTAGTATCGACCAGGAGGGTTTAGGCTATGGCTACACCTTC. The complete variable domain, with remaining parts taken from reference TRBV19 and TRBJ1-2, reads DGGITQSPKYLFRKEGQNVTLSCEQNLNHDAMYWYRQDPGQGLRLIYYSQIVNDFQKGDIAEGYSVSREKKESFPLTVTSAQKNPTAFYLCASSIDQEGLGYGYTFGSGTRLTVV.

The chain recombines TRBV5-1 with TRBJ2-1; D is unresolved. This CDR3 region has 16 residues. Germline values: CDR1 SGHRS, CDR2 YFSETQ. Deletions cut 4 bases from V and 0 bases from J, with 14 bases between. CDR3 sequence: CASSPTDPSSYNEQFF. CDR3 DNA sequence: TGCGCCAGCAGCCCTACCGACCCGAGCTCCTACAATGAGCAGTTCTTC.

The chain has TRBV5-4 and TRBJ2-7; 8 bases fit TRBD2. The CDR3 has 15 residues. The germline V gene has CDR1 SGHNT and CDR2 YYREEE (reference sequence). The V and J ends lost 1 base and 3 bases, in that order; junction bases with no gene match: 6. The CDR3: CASSLSTSALYEQYF. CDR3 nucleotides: TGTGCCAGCAGCTTGTCGACTAGCGCCCTCTACGAGCAGTACTTC.

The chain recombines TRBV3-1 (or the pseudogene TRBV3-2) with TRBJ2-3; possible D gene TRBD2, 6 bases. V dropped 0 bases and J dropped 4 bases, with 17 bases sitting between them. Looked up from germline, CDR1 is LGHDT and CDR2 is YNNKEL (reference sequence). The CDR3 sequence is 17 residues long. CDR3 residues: CASSQDLGGVSADTQYF. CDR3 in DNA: TGTGCCAGCAGCCAAGATCTCGGGGGAGTTAGTGCAGATACGCAGTATTTT.

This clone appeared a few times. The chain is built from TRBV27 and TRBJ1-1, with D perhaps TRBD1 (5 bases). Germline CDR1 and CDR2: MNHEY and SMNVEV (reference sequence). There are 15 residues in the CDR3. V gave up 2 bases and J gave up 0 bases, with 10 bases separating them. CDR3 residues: CASSLQGGMNTEAFF. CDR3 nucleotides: TGTGCCAGCAGTTTACAGGGAGGGATGAACACTGAAGCTTTCTTT.

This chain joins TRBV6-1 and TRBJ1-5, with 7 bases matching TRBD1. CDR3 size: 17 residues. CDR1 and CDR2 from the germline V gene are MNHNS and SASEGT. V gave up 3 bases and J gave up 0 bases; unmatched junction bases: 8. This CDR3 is CASSELQGWGSNQPQHF. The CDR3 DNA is TGTGCCAGCAGTGAGCTACAGGGGTGGGGTAGCAATCAGCCCCAGCATTTT.

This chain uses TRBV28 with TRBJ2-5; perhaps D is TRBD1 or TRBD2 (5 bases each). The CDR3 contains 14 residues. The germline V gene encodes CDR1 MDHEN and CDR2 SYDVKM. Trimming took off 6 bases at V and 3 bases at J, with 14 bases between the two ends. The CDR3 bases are TGTGCCAGCAGCCCCGGGACCCCAAAAGAGACCCAGTACTTC. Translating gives CASSPGTPKETQYF.

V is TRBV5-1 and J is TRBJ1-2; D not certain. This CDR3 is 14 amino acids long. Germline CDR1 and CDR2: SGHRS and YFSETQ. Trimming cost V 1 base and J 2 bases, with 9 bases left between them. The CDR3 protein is CASSLSGENYGYTF. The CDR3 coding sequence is TGCGCCAGCAGCTTGTCGGGAGAGAACTATGGCTACACCTTC.

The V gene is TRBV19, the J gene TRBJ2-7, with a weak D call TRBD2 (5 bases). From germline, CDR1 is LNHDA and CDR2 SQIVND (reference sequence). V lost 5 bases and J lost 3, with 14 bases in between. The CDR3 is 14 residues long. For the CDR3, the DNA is TGTGCCAGTAGTTCCGGGATCCTTTTCTACGAGCAGTACTTC. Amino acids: CASSSGILFYEQYF.

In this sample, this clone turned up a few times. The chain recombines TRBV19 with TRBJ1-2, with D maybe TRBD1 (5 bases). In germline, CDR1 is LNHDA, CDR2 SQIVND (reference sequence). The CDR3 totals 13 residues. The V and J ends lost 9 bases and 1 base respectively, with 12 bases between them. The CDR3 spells CASSGPFNYGYTF. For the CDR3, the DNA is TGTGCCAGCTCGGGACCTTTTAACTATGGCTACACCTTC.

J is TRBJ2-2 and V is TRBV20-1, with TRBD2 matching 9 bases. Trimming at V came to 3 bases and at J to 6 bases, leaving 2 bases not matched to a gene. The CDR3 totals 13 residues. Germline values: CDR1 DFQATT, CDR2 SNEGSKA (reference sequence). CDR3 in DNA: TGCAGTGCTAGTTTAGCGGGGGCCGGGGAGCTGTTTTTT. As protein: CSASLAGAGELFF.